One and the same sample provided the 25 T cell receptor beta chains below, sequenced in a study of T cell responses to AZD1222 COVID-19 vaccine. Repertoires were generated with immunoSEQ multiplex PCR, while TCRdb's copy carries only in-frame clones and drops some. The sample shows around 100,000 clones, roughly 90% of them seen only once. The sequencing used peripheral blood, collected on day 0 of AZD1222 vaccination. Every receptor here comes from an adult in good health.

The V gene is TRBV29-1, the J gene TRBJ1-1; the D is unclear. V shed 6 bases and J shed 1 base, with 12 bases lying between them. This CDR3 has 13 residues. Germline V gene data show CDR1 as SQVTM and CDR2 as ANQGSEA. The CDR3 nucleotides are TGCAGCGTCCAAAATTCGGCGAACACTGAAGCTTTCTTT. Its protein is CSVQNSANTEAFF.

The chain employs TRBV30 and TRBJ2-3, with TRBD1 matching 8 bases. Germline CDR1 reads GTSNPN; CDR2 reads SVGIG (reference sequence). V was clipped by 0 bases and J by 9 bases; unmatched bases: 11. This CDR3 has 15 residues. CDR3 DNA: TGTGCCTGGAGTGTGGCGACAGGGGCCCTCCGCACGCAGTATTTT. Translation: CAWSVATGALRTQYF. The full variable domain, in which reference TRBV30 and TRBJ2-3 provide the parts outside the CDR3, is SQTIHQWPATLVQPVGSPLSLECTVEGTSNPNLYWYRQAAGRGLQLLFYSVGIGQISSEVPQNLSASRPQDRQFILSSKKLLLSDSGFYLCAWSVATGALRTQYFGPGTRLTVL.

This clone was seen a single time. The J gene is TRBJ1-1, the V gene TRBV30, with 8 bases identical to TRBD1. This CDR3 has 15 amino acids. Germline CDR1 and CDR2: GTSNPN and SVGIG (reference sequence). V trimming: 4 bases; J trimming: 5 bases; junction bases outside the gene matches: 12. The CDR3 DNA follows: TGTGCCTGGACTATACGGACAGGGTTGGGGACTGAAGCTTTCTTT. The encoded protein is CAWTIRTGLGTEAFF.

V gene TRBV5-8 combines with J gene TRBJ1-4; D remains unclear. V was trimmed by 3 bases and J by 4 bases, leaving 13 bases between them. Germline V CDR1 and CDR2: SGHTS, YDEGEE. This CDR3 contains 15 residues. Here the CDR3 reads CASSSAQFFNEKLFF. CDR3 DNA sequence: TGTGCCAGCAGCTCGGCTCAGTTTTTTAATGAAAAACTGTTTTTT. Supplemented by reference TRBV5-8 and TRBJ1-4, the full variable domain reads EAGVTQSPTHLIKTRGQQATLRCSPISGHTSVYWYQQALGLGLQFLLWYDEGEERNRGNFPPRFSGRQFPNYSSELNVNALELEDSALYLCASSSAQFFNEKLFFGSGTQLSVL.

The V and J genes are TRBV6-5 and TRBJ1-4; a weak D match, TRBD1 (5 bases). The CDR3 is 15 residues long. Germline loops: CDR1 MNHEY, CDR2 SVGAGI. V lost 2 bases and J 8 bases, leaving 15 bases between the germline ends. The CDR3 here is CASSYAGPTGEKLFF. In DNA, the CDR3 is TGTGCCAGCAGTTACGCGGGGCCCACGGGGGAAAAACTGTTTTTT.

Concerning this clone itself: A read error may account for a junction end that differs from germline. Other DNA sequences in the sample encode the same CDR3. The chain joins TRBV6-5 to TRBJ2-7; tentatively, D is TRBD2 (5 bases). This CDR3 comprises 13 residues. CDR1 MNHEY and CDR2 SVGAGI come from the germline V gene. The CDR3, as DNA: TGTGCTAGCAGTTACGGGGTATATGACGAGCAGTACTTC. Protein: CASSYGVYDEQYF.

V usage is TRBV7-7 and J usage is TRBJ2-1, with 7 bases that match TRBD1. V was pared by 5 bases and J by 0 bases, with 4 bases of the junction left unmatched. CDR3 length equals 15 residues. Germline V CDR1 and CDR2: SSHAT, FNYEAQ (reference sequence). The CDR3 bases are TGTGCCAGCAGCCCAGGGACAGCCTCCTACAATGAGCAGTTCTTC. Protein sequence: CASSPGTASYNEQFF.

This chain joins TRBV7-2 and TRBJ2-4; 8 positions agree with TRBD2. The V gene end was trimmed by 5 bases and the J gene end by 6 bases; junction bases not matched to a gene: 9. The CDR3 is 15 amino acids. Germline CDR1 reads SGHTA; CDR2 reads FQGNSA. The CDR3 region has the DNA TGTGCCAGCAGCCGGAAAGCGGGAGTAACAAACATTCAGTACTTC. Its translation: CASSRKAGVTNIQYF. Full variable domain (outside the CDR3, taken from reference TRBV7-2 and TRBJ2-4): GAGVSQSPSNKVTEKGKDVELRCDPISGHTALYWYRQSLGQGLEFLIYFQGNSAPDKSGLPSDRFSAERTGGSVSTLTIQRTQQEDSAVYLCASSRKAGVTNIQYFGAGTRLSVL.

This clone was recorded once. The gene calls are TRBV7-9 and TRBJ2-7, with D unclear. Trimming removed 1 base at V and 4 bases at J, with 8 bases between. Germline lookup yields CDR1 SEHNR and CDR2 FQNEAQ (reference sequence). CDR3 length: 13 amino acids. As DNA, the CDR3 is TGTGCCAGCAGCTTAGGTCTGGCGTACGAGCAGTACTTC. This encodes CASSLGLAYEQYF.

The V gene is TRBV6-6, the J gene TRBJ1-3; TRBD1 might be the D (6 bases). CDR1 MNHNY and CDR2 SVGAGI come from the germline V gene (reference sequence). Trimming pared 7 bases from V and 4 bases from J, leaving 14 bases between. CDR3 length: 14 amino acids. In DNA form, the CDR3 reads TGTGCCAGCATCAGGGGCGCCGGCGGAAACACCATATATTTT. Its translation: CASIRGAGGNTIYF.

The chain links TRBV5-1 to TRBJ1-3, with a weak D call TRBD1 (6 bases). The germline V gene encodes CDR1 SGHRS and CDR2 YFSETQ. The germline V and J ends were trimmed by 4 bases and 0 bases, with 11 bases remaining between them. The CDR3 is made up of 15 amino acids. CDR3 sequence reads: CASSPGTISGNTIYF. In nucleotides, the CDR3 is TGCGCCAGCAGCCCCGGGACAATCTCTGGAAACACCATATATTTT.

This chain links TRBV5-1 with TRBJ1-4; D gene uncertain. This CDR3 is 14 amino acids long. CDR1 and CDR2 (germline): SGHRS, YFSETQ. V was pared by 5 bases and J by 4 bases, with 12 bases between. The CDR3 DNA is TGCGCCAGCAGGTTTACCGGGGTTAATGAAAAACTGTTTTTT. It specifies CASRFTGVNEKLFF. Full variable domain (missing parts from reference TRBV5-1 and TRBJ1-4): KAGVTQTPRYLIKTRGQQVTLSCSPISGHRSVSWYQQTPGQGLQFLFEYFSETQRNKGNFPGRFSGRQFSNSRSEMNVSTLELGDSALYLCASRFTGVNEKLFFGSGTQLSVL.

The chain employs TRBV5-4 and TRBJ2-3; 8 nucleotides agree with TRBD2. The germline gives CDR1 SGHNT, CDR2 YYREEE (reference sequence). J was trimmed by 3 bases and V by 0 bases; bases with no gene match: 6. The CDR3 contains 16 residues. The CDR3 DNA follows: TGTGCCAGCAGCTTGGAACCTAGCGGGCTTACAGATACGCAGTATTTT. Translating it yields CASSLEPSGLTDTQYF.

The chain is built from TRBV7-8 and TRBJ2-1; TRBD1 agrees at 7 bases. Germline V lookup: CDR1 SGHVS, CDR2 FQNEAQ. The CDR3 contains 15 residues. The V segment lost 7 bases and the J segment 4 bases; nucleotides outside the gene matches: 10. Here the CDR3 reads CASKVIRQGYNEQFF. Written as DNA, the CDR3 is TGTGCCAGCAAGGTGATTCGACAGGGTTACAATGAGCAGTTCTTC.

The V gene is TRBV4-1, the J gene TRBJ1-5; D uncertain. The CDR3 length is 13 residues. V lost 4 bases, J lost 0 bases, and 4 bases lay in between. Germline-derived CDR1 and CDR2 are MGHRA and YSYEKL. The CDR3 here is CASSPASNQPQHF. CDR3 nucleotides: TGCGCCAGCAGCCCCGCTAGCAATCAGCCCCAGCATTTT.

The chain uses TRBV7-2 and TRBJ1-6; D is undetermined. The CDR3 consists of 15 residues. Deletions cut 2 bases from V and 9 bases from J, with 14 bases between. Germline V gene sequence: CDR1 SGHTA, CDR2 FQGNSA. CDR3 nucleotide sequence: TGTGCCAGCAGCTTACTCGGGGTGGCTCTTTCACCCCTCCACTTT. It yields the protein CASSLLGVALSPLHF.

The V gene is TRBV9, the J gene TRBJ1-2; TRBD1 matches 7 bases. This CDR3 region has 17 residues. CDR1 SGDLS and CDR2 YYNGEE come from the germline V gene. V dropped 3 bases and J dropped 6; count of bases not matched to a gene: 17. CDR3 residues: CASSAGTASTVGHGYTF. The CDR3 DNA follows: TGTGCCAGCAGCGCCGGGACAGCCAGCACCGTCGGACATGGCTACACCTTC. The full variable domain, rest sourced from reference TRBV9 and TRBJ1-2, is DSGVTQTPKHLITATGQRVTLRCSPRSGDLSVYWYQQSLDQGLQFLIQYYNGEERAKGNILERFSAQQFPDLHSELNLSSLELGDSALYFCASSAGTASTVGHGYTFGSGTRLTVV.

The chain couples TRBV30 to TRBJ2-3, with D perhaps TRBD2 (5 bases). The CDR3 contains 14 residues. Germline loops: CDR1 GTSNPN, CDR2 SVGIG (reference sequence). Trimming took off 2 bases at V and 4 bases at J, with 13 bases between the two ends. The CDR3 loop is CAWSRASYADTQYF. Here the CDR3 DNA reads TGTGCCTGGAGTAGGGCTAGCTATGCAGATACGCAGTATTTT. Combining the CDR3 with reference TRBV30 and TRBJ2-3 gives the whole variable domain SQTIHQWPATLVQPVGSPLSLECTVEGTSNPNLYWYRQAAGRGLQLLFYSVGIGQISSEVPQNLSASRPQDRQFILSSKKLLLSDSGFYLCAWSRASYADTQYFGPGTRLTVL.

This clone was found a few times. J is TRBJ2-7 and V is TRBV11-2, with 8 bases aligning to TRBD2. V trimming: 2 bases; J trimming: 3 bases; junction bases outside the gene matches: 6. CDR1 SGHAT and CDR2 FQNNGV come from the germline V gene. This CDR3 is 15 amino acids long. This CDR3 reads CASSLLSGSDYEQYF. The CDR3 DNA reads as TGTGCCAGCAGCTTATTGAGCGGGAGTGACTACGAGCAGTACTTC.

CDR3 DNA sequence: TGTGCCAGCAGCCCAAAACGGCTGACAGGTACTGAAGCTTTCTTT. This sequence encodes CASSPKRLTGTEAFF. V is TRBV11-2 and J is TRBJ1-1, with a weak D call TRBD1 (6 bases). The germline V gene encodes CDR1 SGHAT and CDR2 FQNNGV. The CDR3 runs 15 residues. Deletions cut 5 bases from V and 5 bases from J, with 18 bases between. The full variable domain, in which reference TRBV11-2 and TRBJ1-1 provide the parts outside the CDR3, is EAGVAQSPRYKIIEKRQSVAFWCNPISGHATLYWYQQILGQGPKLLIQFQNNGVVDDSQLPKDRFSAERLKGVDSTLKIQPAKLEDSAVYLCASSPKRLTGTEAFFGQGTRLTVV.

The V gene is TRBV4-3, the J gene TRBJ1-1, with 9 nucleotides matching TRBD1. Germline CDR1 is LGHNA and CDR2 is YSLEER. J lost 1 base, V lost 5 bases, and 2 bases had no gene match. The CDR3 sequence is 14 residues long. The CDR3 nucleotides read TGCGCCAGCAGCTGGGACAGGGCGAACACTGAAGCTTTCTTT. This gives the protein CASSWDRANTEAFF.

The chain is built from TRBV5-5 and TRBJ2-1; D call uncertain. Trimming cost V 4 bases and J 6 bases, with 17 bases left between them. This CDR3 is built from 15 residues. Germline CDR1 is SGHKS and CDR2 is YYEKEE (reference sequence). As DNA, the CDR3 is TGTGCCAGCAGCGACCTCACCGGGTGGGGCAATGAGCAGTTCTTC. Residues: CASSDLTGWGNEQFF. The variable domain in full, with the rest retrieved from reference TRBV5-5 and TRBJ2-1, is DAGVTQSPTHLIKTRGQQVTLRCSPISGHKSVSWYQQVLGQGPQFIFQYYEKEERGRGNFPDRFSARQFPNYSSELNVNALLLGDSALYLCASSDLTGWGNEQFFGPGTRLTVL.

V gene TRBV24-1 combines with J gene TRBJ2-1; TRBD2 matches 14 bases. The CDR3 contains 12 residues. Trimming at V came to 9 bases and at J to 13 bases, leaving 4 bases not matched to a gene. The germline CDR1 and CDR2 sequences are KGHDR and SFDVKD. CDR3: CATGLAGGPQFF. DNA for the CDR3: TGTGCCACCGGACTAGCGGGAGGCCCACAGTTCTTC.

The V gene is TRBV6-4, the J gene TRBJ2-3; 8 bases are shared with TRBD2. This CDR3 has 16 residues. Germline-derived CDR1 and CDR2 are MRHNA and SNTAGT. V was pared by 6 bases and J by 4 bases, with 12 bases of the junction left unmatched. CDR3: CASRLPRGGRSDTQYF. The CDR3 bases are TGTGCCAGCAGGTTACCCCGAGGCGGGAGGTCAGATACGCAGTATTTT.

This sequence joins TRBV19 and TRBJ2-3; 15 positions match TRBD2. This CDR3 comprises 18 residues. Germline lookup yields CDR1 LNHDA and CDR2 SQIVND (reference sequence). Trimming at V came to 4 bases and at J to 3 bases, leaving 8 bases not matched to a gene. The DNA of the CDR3 is TGTGCCAGTAGTAAAGGACTAGCGGGAGGGCGGAGGACAGATACGCAGTATTTT. Encoded protein: CASSKGLAGGRRTDTQYF.